Below are 31 T cell receptor beta chains sequenced from a single sample in a study of cytomegalovirus exposure and HLA in healthy donors. The PCR had 60 Vbeta and 13 Jbeta primers. Here immunoSEQ multiplex PCR was the method, and the copy in TCRdb shows in-frame clones only, minus some. The top ten clones hold approximately 2.9% of a sample with some 90,000 clones, roughly 69% of them seen once. The sequenced material came from PBMCs. All receptors derive from a middle-aged man in good health and CMV-seronegative.

The chain is built from TRBV4-1 and TRBJ2-5; TRBD1 aligns across 10 bases. CDR3 length: 16 residues. The V and J ends lost 4 bases and 0 bases, in that order; junction bases with no gene match: 5. The germline CDR1 and CDR2 sequences are MGHRA and YSYEKL. The CDR3 loop is CASSPPDRGYQETQYF. The CDR3 DNA reads as TGCGCCAGCAGCCCGCCGGACAGGGGGTACCAAGAGACCCAGTACTTC.

The gene calls are TRBV7-9 and TRBJ1-2; 8 bases match TRBD1. V lost 3 bases to trimming and J lost 6 bases; unmatched junction nucleotides: 6. Germline-derived CDR1 and CDR2 are SEHNR and FQNEAQ (reference sequence). The CDR3 runs 14 residues. DNA for the CDR3: TGTGCCAGCAGCTTGTGGACAGGGAAGGATGGCTACACCTTC. Translation: CASSLWTGKDGYTF.

The rearrangement joins TRBV5-4 to TRBJ2-1, with TRBD2 matching 7 bases. Germline lookup yields CDR1 SGHNT and CDR2 YYREEE (reference sequence). The length of the CDR3 is 14 residues. The ends lost 0 bases at V and 5 bases at J; junction bases unmatched: 2. Here the CDR3 reads CASSLAGLHNEQFF. The CDR3 region has the DNA TGTGCCAGCAGCTTGGCGGGACTACACAATGAGCAGTTCTTC.

The rearrangement links TRBV7-9 to TRBJ1-2, with TRBD1 matching over 8 bases. V trimming: 4 bases; J trimming: 2 bases; junction bases outside the gene matches: 12. The CDR3 contains 17 residues. The germline V gene encodes CDR1 SEHNR and CDR2 FQNEAQ (reference sequence). In DNA form, the CDR3 reads TGTGCCAGCAGCTCGCAGCGACAGGGGAAAATCAACTATGGCTACACCTTC. Translation gives CASSSQRQGKINYGYTF. Drawing the rest from reference TRBV7-9 and TRBJ1-2, the complete variable domain is DTGVSQNPRHKITKRGQNVTFRCDPISEHNRLYWYRQTLGQGPEFLTYFQNEAQLEKSRLLSDRFSAERPKGSFSTLEIQRTEQGDSAMYLCASSSQRQGKINYGYTFGSGTRLTVV.

This clone was seen only once. V and J are TRBV18 and TRBJ1-4; weak D call: TRBD1 (6 bases). Trimming removed 3 bases at V and 8 bases at J, with 22 bases between. This CDR3 region has 17 residues. CDR1 is KGHSH, CDR2 LQKENI, per germline. CDR3 DNA: TGTGCCAGCTCACCGACTCGACCAGGGGAGGGCAAGGAAAAACTGTTTTTT. It yields the protein CASSPTRPGEGKEKLFF.

V and J are TRBV2 and TRBJ2-7, with D perhaps TRBD2 (6 bases). Trimming took off 3 bases at V and 0 bases at J, with 9 bases between the two ends. The germline gives CDR1 SNHLY, CDR2 FYNNEI. The CDR3 sequence is 14 residues long. CDR3 region: CASSEGLTSYEQYV. CDR3 bases: TGTGCCAGCAGTGAGGGACTCACCTCCTACGAGCAGTACGTC.

The J gene is TRBJ1-2, the V gene TRBV9, with 8 nucleotides matching TRBD1. J gave up 6 bases and V 0 bases, and 10 bases lay outside the gene matches. Per germline, CDR1 SGDLS and CDR2 YYNGEE. The CDR3 has 16 amino acids. The CDR3, as DNA: TGTGCCAGCAGCGTAGCTACAGCGGGACAGGCCCATGGCTACACCTTC. This translates into CASSVATAGQAHGYTF. The whole variable domain, filled in from reference TRBV9 and TRBJ1-2, reads DSGVTQTPKHLITATGQRVTLRCSPRSGDLSVYWYQQSLDQGLQFLIQYYNGEERAKGNILERFSAQQFPDLHSELNLSSLELGDSALYFCASSVATAGQAHGYTFGSGTRLTVV.

The chain links TRBV2 to TRBJ2-4; 13 bases match TRBD2. The CDR3 length is 15 residues. Trimming removed 8 bases from V and 1 base from J; junction bases left unmatched: 2. The germline V gene has CDR1 SNHLY and CDR2 FYNNEI. For the CDR3, the DNA is TGTGCCAGCGGACTAGCGGGAGAGGCCAAAAACATTCAGTACTTC. Translation gives CASGLAGEAKNIQYF.

The sample holds a few counts of this clone. V and J are TRBV5-4 and TRBJ2-1, with 10 bases identical to TRBD2. Germline CDR1 SGHNT, CDR2 YYREEE (reference sequence). V lost 2 bases, J lost 4 bases, and 3 bases stayed unmatched. The CDR3 extends over 15 amino acids. The CDR3 bases are TGTGCCAGCAGCTTTAGCGGGGGGCTGTACAATGAGCAGTTCTTC. Protein: CASSFSGGLYNEQFF.

This sequence joins TRBV4-3 and TRBJ2-7; the D is unclear. V was shortened by 1 base and J by 3 bases, with 7 bases between the two germline ends. The CDR3 contains 13 residues. CDR1 and CDR2 from the germline V gene are LGHNA and YSLEER. The DNA for the CDR3 is TGCGCCAGCAGCCAAGGTCCCCTCTACGAGCAGTACTTC. Residues: CASSQGPLYEQYF.

The table lists this clone with a few counts. The chain links TRBV6-7 to TRBJ2-7; 11 bases agree with TRBD2. TRBV6-7 is designated an ORF whose function remains uncertain. The junction had 5 bases not matched to a gene; V was cut back by 4 bases and J by 0 bases. The CDR3 loop spans 16 amino acids. CDR3: CASSSQLAGASYEQYV. CDR3 DNA sequence: TGTGCCAGCAGTTCTCAACTAGCGGGAGCCTCCTACGAGCAGTACGTC.

The chain carries TRBV11-2 and TRBJ2-1; 12 bases line up with TRBD2. CDR1 and CDR2 (germline): SGHAT, FQNNGV. V lost 1 base to trimming and J lost 12 bases; unmatched junction nucleotides: 10. The CDR3 contains 16 residues. CDR3: CASSLGLAGGPGWQFF. CDR3 nucleotides: TGTGCCAGCAGCTTAGGGCTAGCGGGGGGGCCAGGGTGGCAGTTCTTC.

The CDR3: CASSFRGDRTNEQFF. In DNA form, the CDR3 reads TGTGCCAGCAGCTTCCGGGGGGACAGGACTAATGAGCAGTTCTTC. The chain combines TRBV7-6 with TRBJ2-1, with D possibly matching TRBD1 (8 bases). The CDR3 covers 15 residues. V was pared by 3 bases and J by 7 bases, with 16 bases between. Germline CDR1 reads SGHVS; CDR2 reads FNYEAQ.

This clone was picked up a small number of times. The rearrangement joins TRBV9 to TRBJ2-2; 7 bases line up with TRBD1. CDR1 is SGDLS and CDR2 is YYNGEE in the germline V gene. The CDR3 sequence is 17 residues long. After removal of 0 bases from V and 0 bases from J, the junction contained 5 bases not matched to a gene. CDR3 sequence: CASSVAVQGANTGELFF. Here the CDR3 DNA reads TGTGCCAGCAGCGTAGCGGTCCAGGGGGCGAACACCGGGGAGCTGTTTTTT.

This clone has only a few counts. This chain links TRBV5-6 with TRBJ1-1; tentative D call: TRBD1 (5 bases). Per germline, CDR1 SGHDT and CDR2 YYEEEE. The length of the CDR3 is 15 residues. V lost 0 bases and J 6 bases, leaving 15 bases between the germline ends. In DNA form, the CDR3 reads TGTGCCAGCAGCTTGGCACGCGGGGGGAAAGCTGAAGCTTTCTTT. This gives the protein CASSLARGGKAEAFF.

V is TRBV7-2 and J is TRBJ2-3, with D hard to call. The germline V gene has CDR1 SGHTA and CDR2 FQGNSA. The CDR3 is made up of 12 amino acids. The V gene lost 5 bases and the J gene lost 11 bases, with 14 bases spanning the gap. The CDR3: CASSKKPGEQYF. DNA of the CDR3: TGTGCCAGCAGCAAAAAACCGGGTGAGCAGTATTTT. Full variable domain (outside the CDR3, taken from reference TRBV7-2 and TRBJ2-3): GAGVSQSPSNKVTEKGKDVELRCDPISGHTALYWYRQSLGQGLEFLIYFQGNSAPDKSGLPSDRFSAERTGGSVSTLTIQRTQQEDSAVYLCASSKKPGEQYFGPGTRLTVL.

The chain joins TRBV12-5 to TRBJ2-3; 8 nucleotides line up with TRBD2. Germline V gene data show CDR1 as LGHNT and CDR2 as FRNRAP. The CDR3 runs to 15 residues. V dropped 5 bases and J dropped 1; count of bases not matched to a gene: 5. CDR3 sequence (DNA): TGTGCTAGTGGTGTTAGCGGGATGGGCACAGATACGCAGTATTTT. Amino acid sequence: CASGVSGMGTDTQYF.

CDR3 residues: CASSLAGTTEAFF. The CDR3, as DNA: TGTGCCAGCAGTTTAGCGGGGACCACTGAAGCTTTCTTT. The chain couples TRBV27 to TRBJ1-1, with a weak D call TRBD1 (5 bases). CDR3 size: 13 residues. CDR1 is MNHEY, CDR2 SMNVEV, per germline (reference sequence). V shed 2 bases and J shed 4 bases, with 8 bases lying between them.

This chain connects TRBV7-2 to TRBJ2-2; tentative D call: TRBD2 (6 bases). V was pared by 3 bases and J by 2 bases, with 7 bases between. This CDR3 is 14 amino acids long. Germline V CDR1 and CDR2: SGHTA, FQGNSA. The CDR3 here is CASSLGLNTGELFF. CDR3 bases: TGTGCCAGCAGCTTGGGACTTAACACCGGGGAGCTGTTTTTT.

The table lists this clone with a few counts. V and J are TRBV29-1 and TRBJ2-4; 7 positions match TRBD2. The CDR3 contains 15 residues. Germline V gives CDR1 SQVTM, CDR2 ANQGSEA. The ends lost 2 bases at V and 0 bases at J; junction bases unmatched: 4. The CDR3 DNA follows: TGCAGCGTTGAACTAGCGGTAGTAGCCAAAAACATTCAGTACTTC. Translation gives CSVELAVVAKNIQYF.

The chain has TRBV28 and TRBJ2-2, with D hard to call. CDR3 length equals 13 residues. Germline assignment: CDR1 MDHEN and CDR2 SYDVKM. Trimming shortened V by 6 bases and J by 1 base, and 6 bases separated the two germline ends. Here the CDR3 reads CASSLLNTGELFF. In DNA form, the CDR3 reads TGTGCCAGCAGCCTCTTGAACACCGGGGAGCTGTTTTTT.

The V and J genes are TRBV7-8 and TRBJ2-7; weak D call: TRBD2 (5 bases). CDR3 length: 15 residues. V lost 1 base to trimming and J lost 3 bases, with 13 bases between them. The germline CDR1 and CDR2 sequences are SGHVS and FQNEAQ. The CDR3 reads CASSLDVAGYYEQYV. The CDR3, as DNA: TGTGCCAGCAGCTTAGACGTTGCGGGTTACTACGAGCAGTACGTC.

V usage is TRBV5-6 and J usage is TRBJ1-2; no definite D call. CDR1 is SGHDT and CDR2 is YYEEEE in the germline V gene. V lost 1 base, J lost 4 bases, and 14 bases lay in between. The CDR3 has 15 residues. CDR3 in amino acids: CASSLKRILGYGYTF. The DNA of the CDR3 is TGTGCCAGCAGCTTGAAGAGGATCCTCGGCTATGGCTACACCTTC.

This clone was detected a few times. This chain joins TRBV4-2 and TRBJ1-3; D might be TRBD1 (6 bases). The CDR3 is 17 amino acids. V was cut by 0 bases and J by 0 bases, with 12 bases left in between. In germline, CDR1 is LGHNA, CDR2 YNFKEQ. The CDR3 DNA follows: TGTGCCAGCAGCCAAGAACTATTGACAGGCTCTGGAAACACCATATATTTT. Encoded protein: CASSQELLTGSGNTIYF.

The chain employs TRBV7-7 and TRBJ2-3; 9 bases match TRBD2. Germline V CDR1 and CDR2: SSHAT, FNYEAQ (reference sequence). This CDR3 has 15 amino acids. CDR3: CSSSRTSASTDTQYF. CDR3 coding DNA: TGTTCAAGCAGCCGGACTAGCGCTAGCACAGATACGCAGTATTTT.

This chain connects TRBV5-4 to TRBJ2-1; 14 positions agree with TRBD2. V shed 3 bases and J 5 bases; nucleotides not matched to a gene: 13. The germline gives CDR1 SGHNT, CDR2 YYREEE (reference sequence). CDR3 length: 19 residues. The CDR3 sequence: CASSSFGLAGGRRDNEQFF. DNA of the CDR3: TGTGCCAGCAGCTCCTTTGGACTAGCGGGAGGACGACGGGACAATGAGCAGTTCTTC.

The rearrangement links TRBV6-5 to TRBJ2-1, with unresolved D. The V and J ends lost 6 bases and 2 bases respectively, with 11 bases between them. The CDR3 totals 14 residues. In germline, CDR1 is MNHEY, CDR2 SVGAGI. The CDR3, as DNA: TGTGCCAGCAGCACCCGGAGCACCTACAATGAGCAGTTCTTC. Translating gives CASSTRSTYNEQFF.

The rearrangement joins TRBV5-8 to TRBJ1-5, with D perhaps matching TRBD1 (6 bases). V gave up 2 bases and J gave up 4 bases, with 13 bases separating them. Germline CDR1 SGHTS, CDR2 YDEGEE. CDR3 length: 15 amino acids. DNA for the CDR3: TGTGCCAGCAGCTTCAACAGGGACGGTAATCAGCCCCAGCATTTT. Protein: CASSFNRDGNQPQHF.

A single count supports this clone. The chain combines TRBV4-1 with TRBJ2-2; D possibly corresponds to TRBD2 (5 bases). Germline assignment: CDR1 MGHRA and CDR2 YSYEKL. V lost 0 bases and J lost 2, with 13 bases in between. The CDR3 spans 17 residues. The CDR3 is CASSQDWGEGNTGELFF. The DNA of the CDR3 is TGCGCCAGCAGCCAAGATTGGGGAGAGGGTAACACCGGGGAGCTGTTTTTT.

This clone came up a few times. This chain links TRBV30 with TRBJ1-1; 8 bases fit TRBD1. J gave up 7 bases and V 3 bases, and 7 bases lay outside the gene matches. The CDR3 runs to 13 residues. Germline CDR1 and CDR2: GTSNPN and SVGIG (reference sequence). The CDR3 here is CAWRLQGGLEAFF. The CDR3 DNA follows: TGTGCCTGGAGGCTACAGGGGGGACTTGAAGCTTTCTTT. Using reference TRBV30 and TRBJ1-1 for the parts outside the CDR3, the full variable domain is SQTIHQWPATLVQPVGSPLSLECTVEGTSNPNLYWYRQAAGRGLQLLFYSVGIGQISSEVPQNLSASRPQDRQFILSSKKLLLSDSGFYLCAWRLQGGLEAFFGQGTRLTVV.

The chain carries TRBV11-2 and TRBJ2-1, with D maybe TRBD2 (5 bases). This CDR3 has 13 residues. The germline CDR1 and CDR2 sequences are SGHAT and FQNNGV. V gave up 0 bases and J gave up 15 bases, with 15 bases separating them. As DNA, the CDR3 is TGTGCCAGCAGCTTAGATCTGACGACGGGGTGGTTCTTC. This sequence encodes CASSLDLTTGWFF.